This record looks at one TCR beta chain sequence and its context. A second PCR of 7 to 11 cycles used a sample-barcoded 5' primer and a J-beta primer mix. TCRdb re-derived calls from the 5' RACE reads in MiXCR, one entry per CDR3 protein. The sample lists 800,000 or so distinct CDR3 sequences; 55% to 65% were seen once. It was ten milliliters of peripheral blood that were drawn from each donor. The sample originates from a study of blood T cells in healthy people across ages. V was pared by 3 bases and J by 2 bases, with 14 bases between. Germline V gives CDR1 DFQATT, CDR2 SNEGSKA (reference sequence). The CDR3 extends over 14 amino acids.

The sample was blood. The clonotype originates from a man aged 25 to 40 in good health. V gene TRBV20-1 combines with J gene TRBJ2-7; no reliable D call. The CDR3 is CSASGFKEAYEQYF. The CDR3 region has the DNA TGCAGTGCTAGCGGCTTCAAAGAGGCCTACGAGCAGTACTTC.